This TCR beta chain was recovered during a study of T-cell memory formation after mild COVID-19. Study results and caveats: In pre-infection memory, a portion of responding clones appeared, which suggested that cross-reactive memory joined.

MiXCR, run by TCRdb on the 5' RACE reads, gives a single entry per CDR3 protein. There are some 450,000 distinct CDR3 sequences in the sample; around 19% occur only once, and around 8% lies in the top ten. Concerning this clonotype: What it recognizes is unknown.

The CDR3 spans 16 residues. J was trimmed by 8 bases and V by 0 bases; bases with no gene match: 11. The germline gives CDR1 SGHRS, CDR2 YFSETQ. The clonotype comes from an adult woman who had mild COVID-19 (a few samples of this study predate the infection). Cell type and time point are not known. The chain employs TRBV5-1 and TRBJ2-3, with 8 bases lining up with TRBD2. Sequencing was done on a sample of PBMCs or a T cell subset sorted from them (not recorded which). In DNA, the CDR3 is TGCGCCAGCAGCTTGGAAGGCGGGGGGAGTCGCTCTACGCAGTATTTT. This sequence encodes CASSLEGGGSRSTQYF.